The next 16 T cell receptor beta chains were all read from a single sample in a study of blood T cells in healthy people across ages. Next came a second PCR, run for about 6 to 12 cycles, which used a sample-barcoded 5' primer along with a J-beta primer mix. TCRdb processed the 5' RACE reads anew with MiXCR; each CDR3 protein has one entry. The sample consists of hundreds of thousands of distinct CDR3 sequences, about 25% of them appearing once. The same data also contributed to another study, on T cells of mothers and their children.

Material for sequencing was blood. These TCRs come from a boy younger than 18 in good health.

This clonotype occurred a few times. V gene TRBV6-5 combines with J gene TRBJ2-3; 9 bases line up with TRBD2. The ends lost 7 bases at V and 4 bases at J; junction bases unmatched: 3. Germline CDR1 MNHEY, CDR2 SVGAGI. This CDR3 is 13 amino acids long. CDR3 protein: CASKRGESDTQYF. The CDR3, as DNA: TGTGCCAGCAAGCGGGGGGAATCAGATACGCAGTATTTT.

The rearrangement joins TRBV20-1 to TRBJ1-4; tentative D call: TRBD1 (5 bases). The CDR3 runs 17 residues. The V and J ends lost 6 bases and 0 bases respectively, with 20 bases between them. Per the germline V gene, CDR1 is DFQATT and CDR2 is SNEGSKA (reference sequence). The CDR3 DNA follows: TGCAGTGCGACTCCGGGACTGGGGCGTTCAACTAATGAAAAACTGTTTTTT. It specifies CSATPGLGRSTNEKLFF.

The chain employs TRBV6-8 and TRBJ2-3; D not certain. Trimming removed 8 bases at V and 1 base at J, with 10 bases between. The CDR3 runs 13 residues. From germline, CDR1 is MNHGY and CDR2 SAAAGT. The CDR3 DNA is TGTGCCAGCCCCCGACGCTGCACAGATACGCAGTATTTT. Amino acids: CASPRRCTDTQYF.

The CDR3 sequence: CASSLGTGGQGEQFF. As DNA, the CDR3 is TGCGCCAGCAGCTTGGGGACAGGGGGGCAAGGTGAGCAGTTCTTC. The chain employs TRBV5-1 and TRBJ2-1, with TRBD1 matching 10 bases. CDR1 and CDR2 from the germline V gene are SGHRS and YFSETQ. The CDR3 consists of 15 residues. Germline trimming cut 0 bases from V and 9 bases from J; bases unmatched to any gene: 6.

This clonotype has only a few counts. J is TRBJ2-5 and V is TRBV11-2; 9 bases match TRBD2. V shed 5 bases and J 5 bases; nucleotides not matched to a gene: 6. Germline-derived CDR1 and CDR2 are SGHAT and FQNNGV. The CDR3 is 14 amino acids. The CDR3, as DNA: TGTGCCAGCAGCCTGGGACTAGCCATGGAGACCCAGTACTTC. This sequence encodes CASSLGLAMETQYF.

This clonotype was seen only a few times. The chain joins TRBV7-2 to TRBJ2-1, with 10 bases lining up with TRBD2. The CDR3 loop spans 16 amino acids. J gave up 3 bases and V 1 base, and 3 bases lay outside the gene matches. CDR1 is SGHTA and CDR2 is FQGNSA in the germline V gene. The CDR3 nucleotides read TGTGCCAGCAGCTTAGGTCCTAGCGGGAGCTACAATGAGCAGTTCTTC. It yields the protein CASSLGPSGSYNEQFF. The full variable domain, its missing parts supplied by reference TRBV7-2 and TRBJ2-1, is GAGVSQSPSNKVTEKGKDVELRCDPISGHTALYWYRQSLGQGLEFLIYFQGNSAPDKSGLPSDRFSAERTGGSVSTLTIQRTQQEDSAVYLCASSLGPSGSYNEQFFGPGTRLTVL.

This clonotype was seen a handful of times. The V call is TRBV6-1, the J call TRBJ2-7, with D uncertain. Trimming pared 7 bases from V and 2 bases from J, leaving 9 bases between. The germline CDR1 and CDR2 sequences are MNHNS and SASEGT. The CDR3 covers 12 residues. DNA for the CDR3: TGTGCCAGCACATCCCTGACCTACGAGCAGTACTTC. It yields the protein CASTSLTYEQYF.

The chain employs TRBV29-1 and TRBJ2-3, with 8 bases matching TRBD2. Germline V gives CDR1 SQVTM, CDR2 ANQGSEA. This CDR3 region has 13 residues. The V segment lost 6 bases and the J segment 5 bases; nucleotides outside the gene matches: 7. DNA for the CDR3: TGCAGCGTCGGGAGGAGCGGGGGAGATACGCAGTATTTT. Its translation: CSVGRSGGDTQYF.

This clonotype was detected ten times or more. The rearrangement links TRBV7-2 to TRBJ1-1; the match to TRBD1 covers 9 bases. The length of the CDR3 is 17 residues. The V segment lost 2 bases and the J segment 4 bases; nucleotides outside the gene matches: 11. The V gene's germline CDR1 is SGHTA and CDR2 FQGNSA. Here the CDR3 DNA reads TGTGCCAGCAGCTTAAGGGTCCTGACAGGGGGAGGCACTGAAGCTTTCTTT. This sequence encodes CASSLRVLTGGGTEAFF.

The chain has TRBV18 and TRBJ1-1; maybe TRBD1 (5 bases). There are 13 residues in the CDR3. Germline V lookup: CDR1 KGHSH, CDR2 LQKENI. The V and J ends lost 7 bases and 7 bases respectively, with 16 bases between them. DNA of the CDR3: TGTGCCAGCTTAGGGGTCGATTGGGGTGAAGCTTTCTTT. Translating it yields CASLGVDWGEAFF.

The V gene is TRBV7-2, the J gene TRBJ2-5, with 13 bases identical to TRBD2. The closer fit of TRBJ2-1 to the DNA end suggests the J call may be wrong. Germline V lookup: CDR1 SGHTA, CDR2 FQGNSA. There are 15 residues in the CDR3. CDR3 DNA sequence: TGTGCCAGCAGCAAGACTAGCGGGAGGTGGAATGAGCAGTTCTTC. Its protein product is CASSKTSGRWNEQFF.

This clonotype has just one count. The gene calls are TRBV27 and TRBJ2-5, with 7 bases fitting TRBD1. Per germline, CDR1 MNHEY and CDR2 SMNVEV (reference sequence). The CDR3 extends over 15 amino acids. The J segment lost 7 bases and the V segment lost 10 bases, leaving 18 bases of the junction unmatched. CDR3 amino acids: CANSLKPTGSGTQYF. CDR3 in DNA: TGTGCCAACAGCCTTAAACCGACAGGGTCGGGGACCCAGTACTTC.

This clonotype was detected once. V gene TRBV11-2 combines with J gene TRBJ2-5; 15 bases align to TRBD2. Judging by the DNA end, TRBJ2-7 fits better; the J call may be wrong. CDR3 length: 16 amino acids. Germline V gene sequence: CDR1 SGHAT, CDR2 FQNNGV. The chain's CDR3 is CASSFWTSGRAYEQYF. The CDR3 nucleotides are TGTGCCAGCAGCTTTTGGACTAGCGGGAGGGCGTACGAGCAGTACTTC.

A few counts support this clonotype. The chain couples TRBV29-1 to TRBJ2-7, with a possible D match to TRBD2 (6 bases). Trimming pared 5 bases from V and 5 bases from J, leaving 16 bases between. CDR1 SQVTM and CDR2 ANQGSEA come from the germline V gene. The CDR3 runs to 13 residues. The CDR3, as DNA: TGCAGCGTTATCGGGACTTTATCCCACGAGCAGTACTTC. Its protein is CSVIGTLSHEQYF.

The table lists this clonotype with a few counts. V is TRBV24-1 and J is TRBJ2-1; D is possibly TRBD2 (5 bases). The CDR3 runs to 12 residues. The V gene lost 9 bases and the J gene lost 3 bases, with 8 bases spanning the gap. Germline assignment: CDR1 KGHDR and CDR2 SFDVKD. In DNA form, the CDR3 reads TGTGCCACCGAGAGCGGCTACAATGAGCAGTTCTTC. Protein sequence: CATESGYNEQFF.

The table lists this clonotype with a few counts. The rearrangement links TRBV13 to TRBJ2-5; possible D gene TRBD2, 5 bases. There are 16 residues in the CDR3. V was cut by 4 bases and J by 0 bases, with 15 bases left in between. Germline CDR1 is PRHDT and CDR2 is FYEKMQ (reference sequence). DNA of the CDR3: TGTGCCAGCAGCTCCCGCCCCGGACTGAACCAAGAGACCCAGTACTTC. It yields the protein CASSSRPGLNQETQYF.